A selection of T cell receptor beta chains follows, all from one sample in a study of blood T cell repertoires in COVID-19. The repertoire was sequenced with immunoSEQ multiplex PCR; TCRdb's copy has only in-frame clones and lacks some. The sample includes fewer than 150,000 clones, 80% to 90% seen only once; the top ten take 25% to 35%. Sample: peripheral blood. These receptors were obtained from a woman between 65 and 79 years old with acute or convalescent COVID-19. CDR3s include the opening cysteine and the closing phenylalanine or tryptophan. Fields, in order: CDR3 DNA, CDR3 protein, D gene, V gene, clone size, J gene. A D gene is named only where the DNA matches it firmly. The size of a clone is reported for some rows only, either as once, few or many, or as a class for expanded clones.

CDR3nt: TGTGCCAGCAGCCAACTAGCTGATACGCAGTATTTT
CDR3aa: CASSQLADTQYF
d_gene: .
v_gene: TRBV3-1/TRBV3-2
abundance: .
j_gene: TRBJ2-3

CDR3nt: TGTGCCAGCAGTGTGAGGGCTTTCGCCTCCGAGCAGTACTTC
CDR3aa: CASSVRAFASEQYF
d_gene: .
v_gene: TRBV2
abundance: .
j_gene: TRBJ2-7

CDR3nt: TGCGCCAGCAGCTTGGTTCCAGACACCGGGGAGCTGTTTTTT
CDR3aa: CASSLVPDTGELFF
d_gene: .
v_gene: TRBV5-1
abundance: .
j_gene: TRBJ2-2

CDR3nt: TGTGCCAGCAGTTTAACGGGACAGGGAAATTCACCCCTCCACTTT
CDR3aa: CASSLTGQGNSPLHF
d_gene: TRBD1
v_gene: TRBV27
abundance: .
j_gene: TRBJ1-6

CDR3nt: TGTGCCAGCAGTTTAACCCAGATGTACCAAGAGACCCAGTACTTC
CDR3aa: CASSLTQMYQETQYF
d_gene: .
v_gene: TRBV28
abundance: .
j_gene: TRBJ2-5

CDR3nt: TGTGCCAGCAGCCCGACAGGGGTGGGCGAGCAGTACTTC
CDR3aa: CASSPTGVGEQYF
d_gene: TRBD1
v_gene: TRBV6-5
abundance: .
j_gene: TRBJ2-7

CDR3nt: TGTGCCAGCAGCGTAGCAGGGTTCACTGAAGCTTTCTTT
CDR3aa: CASSVAGFTEAFF
d_gene: .
v_gene: TRBV9
abundance: .
j_gene: TRBJ1-1

CDR3nt: TGTGCCAGCAGCCAAGATGCGACTCTGGCCTACGAGCAGTACTTC
CDR3aa: CASSQDATLAYEQYF
d_gene: .
v_gene: TRBV3-1/TRBV3-2
abundance: .
j_gene: TRBJ2-7

CDR3nt: TGTGCCAGCAGCTATGGGACTAGCGGGGGCGGTGAGCAGTTCTTC
CDR3aa: CASSYGTSGGGEQFF
d_gene: TRBD2
v_gene: TRBV3-1/TRBV3-2
abundance: .
j_gene: TRBJ2-1

CDR3nt: TGTGCCAGCAGCGAGGCAGGGGTCTTAGATACGCAGTATTTT
CDR3aa: CASSEAGVLDTQYF
d_gene: .
v_gene: TRBV28
abundance: .
j_gene: TRBJ2-3

CDR3nt: TGTGCCAGCAGCCCCGGGACAGGGGGTGGTGGCAATGAGCAGTTCTTC
CDR3aa: CASSPGTGGGGNEQFF
d_gene: TRBD1
v_gene: TRBV11-2
abundance: .
j_gene: TRBJ2-1

CDR3nt: TGTGCCAGCTCACCCCCCATTGGGCAGGGGACCTATGGCTACACCTTC
CDR3aa: CASSPPIGQGTYGYTF
d_gene: .
v_gene: TRBV18
abundance: .
j_gene: TRBJ1-2

CDR3nt: TGTGCCAGCAGCCAAGGCAGGGGCCATCAGCCCCAGCATTTT
CDR3aa: CASSQGRGHQPQHF
d_gene: .
v_gene: TRBV3-1/TRBV3-2
abundance: .
j_gene: TRBJ1-5

CDR3nt: TGTGCCAGCAGCGTAGGCGTAAAGGGACAGGGAGAAAAACTGTTTTTT
CDR3aa: CASSVGVKGQGEKLFF
d_gene: TRBD1
v_gene: TRBV9
abundance: .
j_gene: TRBJ1-4

CDR3nt: TGTGCCAGCTCATCTTCTAGCGGGGGGACAAGAAGTGAGCAGTTCTTC
CDR3aa: CASSSSSGGTRSEQFF
d_gene: TRBD2
v_gene: TRBV18
abundance: .
j_gene: TRBJ2-1

CDR3nt: TGTGCCAGCAGAGCAGGCAGGGGCTTCACCGGGGAGCTGTTTTTT
CDR3aa: CASRAGRGFTGELFF
d_gene: .
v_gene: TRBV14
abundance: .
j_gene: TRBJ2-2

CDR3nt: TGCGCCAGCAGCTTGTATCCCAGGGGTTCCCCCAGGGGCTATGGCTACACCTTC
CDR3aa: CASSLYPRGSPRGYGYTF
d_gene: .
v_gene: TRBV5-1
abundance: once
j_gene: TRBJ1-2

CDR3nt: TGCGCCAGCAGCCTAACAGGGGGCCGGGAAAAACTGTTTTTT
CDR3aa: CASSLTGGREKLFF
d_gene: TRBD1
v_gene: TRBV5-1
abundance: .
j_gene: TRBJ1-4

CDR3nt: TGTGCCAGCAGCCAAGCTATAGGACAACGCTTGAGGGGCTACACCTTC
CDR3aa: CASSQAIGQRLRGYTF
d_gene: .
v_gene: TRBV3-1/TRBV3-2
abundance: few
j_gene: TRBJ1-2

CDR3nt: TGTGCCAGCTCACCACCAAATCGTAGCAATCAGCCCCAGCATTTT
CDR3aa: CASSPPNRSNQPQHF
d_gene: .
v_gene: TRBV18
abundance: .
j_gene: TRBJ1-5

CDR3nt: TGCGCCAGCAGCTTGGGGGACAAAGGAAACACCATATATTTT
CDR3aa: CASSLGDKGNTIYF
d_gene: .
v_gene: TRBV5-1
abundance: once
j_gene: TRBJ1-3

CDR3nt: TGTGCCAGCAGCTTCGACAGGGGAGCCACAGATACGCAGTATTTT
CDR3aa: CASSFDRGATDTQYF
d_gene: TRBD1
v_gene: TRBV7-9
abundance: .
j_gene: TRBJ2-3

CDR3nt: TGCGCCAGCACCCCAACAGGGGTCGGCACTGAAGCTTTCTTT
CDR3aa: CASTPTGVGTEAFF
d_gene: TRBD1
v_gene: TRBV5-1
abundance: once
j_gene: TRBJ1-1

CDR3nt: TGTGCCAGTAGTATTGAGGACTATGGCTACACCTTC
CDR3aa: CASSIEDYGYTF
d_gene: .
v_gene: TRBV19
abundance: once
j_gene: TRBJ1-2

CDR3nt: TGCGCCAGCAGTGAGTCCAGGGGGTTTCAAGAAAAACTGTTTTTT
CDR3aa: CASSESRGFQEKLFF
d_gene: TRBD1
v_gene: TRBV10-2
abundance: .
j_gene: TRBJ1-4

CDR3nt: TGTGCCAGCAGCCAAAGAGGGGGTAGCAATCAGCCCCAGCATTTT
CDR3aa: CASSQRGGSNQPQHF
d_gene: .
v_gene: TRBV3-1/TRBV3-2
abundance: once
j_gene: TRBJ1-5

CDR3nt: TGTGCCAGTAGTACAACAGGGGGCATTTCCGGGGAGCTGTTTTTT
CDR3aa: CASSTTGGISGELFF
d_gene: TRBD1
v_gene: TRBV19
abundance: .
j_gene: TRBJ2-2

CDR3nt: TGTGCCAGCAGCACGACAGCTTCGATTGAAAAACTGTTTTTT
CDR3aa: CASSTTASIEKLFF
d_gene: .
v_gene: TRBV7-9
abundance: few
j_gene: TRBJ1-4

CDR3nt: TGTGCCAGCAGTCCCAAATCCGCAGGACTGAACACCGGGGAGCTGTTTTTT
CDR3aa: CASSPKSAGLNTGELFF
d_gene: .
v_gene: TRBV11-2
abundance: .
j_gene: TRBJ2-2

CDR3nt: TGTGCCAGCAGCCTGGGTGCAGGGGCTGGAAACACCATATATTTT
CDR3aa: CASSLGAGAGNTIYF
d_gene: .
v_gene: TRBV5-4
abundance: .
j_gene: TRBJ1-3

CDR3nt: TGTGCCAGCAGTTTAGAAACAGGGGTCGGAAACACCATATATTTT
CDR3aa: CASSLETGVGNTIYF
d_gene: TRBD1
v_gene: TRBV28
abundance: few
j_gene: TRBJ1-3

CDR3nt: TGTGCAAGTGGAGGGACACCCCTCCACTTT
CDR3aa: CASGGTPLHF
d_gene: .
v_gene: TRBV19
abundance: few
j_gene: TRBJ1-6

CDR3nt: TGTGCCAGCAGTTACCCCGAGTCCACTGAAGCTTTCTTT
CDR3aa: CASSYPESTEAFF
d_gene: .
v_gene: TRBV6-5
abundance: once
j_gene: TRBJ1-1

CDR3nt: TGTGCCATCAGTGTTTCCGGGACAGAAGGAGGCTACACCTTC
CDR3aa: CAISVSGTEGGYTF
d_gene: TRBD1
v_gene: TRBV10-3
abundance: .
j_gene: TRBJ1-2